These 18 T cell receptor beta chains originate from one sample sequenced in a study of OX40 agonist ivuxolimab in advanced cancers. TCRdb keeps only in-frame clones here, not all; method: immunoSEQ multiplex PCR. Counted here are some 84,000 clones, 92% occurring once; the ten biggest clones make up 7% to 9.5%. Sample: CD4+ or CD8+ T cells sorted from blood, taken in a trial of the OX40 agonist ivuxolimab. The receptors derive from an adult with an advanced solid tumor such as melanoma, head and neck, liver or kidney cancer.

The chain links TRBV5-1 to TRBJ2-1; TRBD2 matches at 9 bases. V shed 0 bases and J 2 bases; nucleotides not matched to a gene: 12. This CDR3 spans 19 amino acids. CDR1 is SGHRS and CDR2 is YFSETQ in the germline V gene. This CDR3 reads CASSLDPGLAGMTYNEQFF. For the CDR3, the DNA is TGCGCCAGCAGCTTGGACCCCGGGCTAGCGGGGATGACCTACAATGAGCAGTTCTTC.

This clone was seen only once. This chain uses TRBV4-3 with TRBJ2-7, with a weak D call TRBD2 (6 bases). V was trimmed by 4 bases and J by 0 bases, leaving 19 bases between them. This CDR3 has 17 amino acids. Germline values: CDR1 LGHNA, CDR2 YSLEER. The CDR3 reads CASSLQHRDLSSYEQYF. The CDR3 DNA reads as TGCGCCAGCAGCCTTCAGCACCGGGACTTAAGCTCCTACGAGCAGTACTTC.

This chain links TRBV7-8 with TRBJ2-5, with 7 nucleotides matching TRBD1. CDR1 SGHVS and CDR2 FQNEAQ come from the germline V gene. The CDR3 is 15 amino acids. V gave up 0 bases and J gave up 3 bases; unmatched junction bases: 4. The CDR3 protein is CASSLAPGTEETQYF. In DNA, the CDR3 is TGTGCCAGCAGCTTAGCGCCCGGGACAGAAGAGACCCAGTACTTC. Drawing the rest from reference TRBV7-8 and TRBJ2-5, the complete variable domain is GAGVSQSPRYKVAKRGQDVALRCDPISGHVSLFWYQQALGQGPEFLTYFQNEAQLDKSGLPSDRFFAERPEGSVSTLKIQRTQQEDSAVYLCASSLAPGTEETQYFGPGTRLLVL.

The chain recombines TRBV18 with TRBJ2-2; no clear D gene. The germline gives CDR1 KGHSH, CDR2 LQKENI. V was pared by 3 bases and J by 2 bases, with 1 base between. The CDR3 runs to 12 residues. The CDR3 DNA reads TGTGCCAGCTCACCTAACACCGGGGAGCTGTTTTTT. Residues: CASSPNTGELFF.

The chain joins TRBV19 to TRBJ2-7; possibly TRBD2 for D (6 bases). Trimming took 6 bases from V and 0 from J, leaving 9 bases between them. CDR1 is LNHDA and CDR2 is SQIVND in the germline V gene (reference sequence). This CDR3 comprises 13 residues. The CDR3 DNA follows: TGTGCCAGTAGCTTCGGGAGCTCCTACGAGCAGTACTTC. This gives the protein CASSFGSSYEQYF.

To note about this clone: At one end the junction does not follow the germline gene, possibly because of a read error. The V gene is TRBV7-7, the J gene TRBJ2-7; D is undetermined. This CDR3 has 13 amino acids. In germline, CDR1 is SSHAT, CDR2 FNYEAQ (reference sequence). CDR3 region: CASSPSAGYEQYF. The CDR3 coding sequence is TGTGCTAGCAGCCCCTCGGCAGGATACGAGCAGTACTTC.

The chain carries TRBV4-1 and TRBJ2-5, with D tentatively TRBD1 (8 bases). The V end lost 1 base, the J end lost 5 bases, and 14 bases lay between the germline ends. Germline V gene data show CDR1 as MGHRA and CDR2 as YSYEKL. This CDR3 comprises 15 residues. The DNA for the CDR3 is TGCGCCAGCAGCCAAGTTGACAGGGGAGGGGAGACCCAGTACTTC. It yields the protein CASSQVDRGGETQYF.

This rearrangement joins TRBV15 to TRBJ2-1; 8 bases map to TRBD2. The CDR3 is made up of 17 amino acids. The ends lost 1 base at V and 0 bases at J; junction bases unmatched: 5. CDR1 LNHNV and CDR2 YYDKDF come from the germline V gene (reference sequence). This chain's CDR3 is CATSRGPGGSSYNEQFF. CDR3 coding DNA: TGTGCCACCAGCAGAGGCCCGGGGGGGAGCTCCTACAATGAGCAGTTCTTC. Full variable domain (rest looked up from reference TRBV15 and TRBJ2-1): DAMVIQNPRYQVTQFGKPVTLSCSQTLNHNVMYWYQQKSSQAPKLLFHYYDKDFNNEADTPDNFQSRRPNTSFCFLDIRSPGLGDTAMYLCATSRGPGGSSYNEQFFGPGTRLTVL.

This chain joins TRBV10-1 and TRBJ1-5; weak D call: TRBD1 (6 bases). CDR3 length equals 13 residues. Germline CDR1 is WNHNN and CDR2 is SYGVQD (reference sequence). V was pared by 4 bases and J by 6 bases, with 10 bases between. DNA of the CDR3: TGCGCCAGCAGTGGGGGGCTAGCTCAGCCCCAGCATTTT. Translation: CASSGGLAQPQHF.

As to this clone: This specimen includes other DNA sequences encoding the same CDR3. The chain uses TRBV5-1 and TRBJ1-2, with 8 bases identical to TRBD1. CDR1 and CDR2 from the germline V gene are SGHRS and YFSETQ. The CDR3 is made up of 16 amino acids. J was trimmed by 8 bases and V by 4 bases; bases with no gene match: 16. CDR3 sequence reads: CASSLVQGGLGRGYTF. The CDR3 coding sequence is TGCGCCAGCAGCCTCGTACAGGGGGGCCTAGGTCGGGGCTACACCTTC.

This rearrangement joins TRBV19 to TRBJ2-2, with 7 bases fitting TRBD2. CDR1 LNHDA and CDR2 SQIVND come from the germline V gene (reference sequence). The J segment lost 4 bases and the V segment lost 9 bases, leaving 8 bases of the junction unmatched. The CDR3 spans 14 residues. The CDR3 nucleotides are TGTGCCAGCTCGTGGGGAGGGAGCACCGGGGAGCTGTTTTTT. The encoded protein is CASSWGGSTGELFF.

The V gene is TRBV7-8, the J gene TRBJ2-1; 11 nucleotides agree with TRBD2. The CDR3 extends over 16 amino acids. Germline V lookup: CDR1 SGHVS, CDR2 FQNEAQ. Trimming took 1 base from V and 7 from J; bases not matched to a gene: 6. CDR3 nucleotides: TGTGCCAGCAGCTTAGAGGGACTAGCGGATTTAAATGAGCAGTTCTTC. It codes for CASSLEGLADLNEQFF.

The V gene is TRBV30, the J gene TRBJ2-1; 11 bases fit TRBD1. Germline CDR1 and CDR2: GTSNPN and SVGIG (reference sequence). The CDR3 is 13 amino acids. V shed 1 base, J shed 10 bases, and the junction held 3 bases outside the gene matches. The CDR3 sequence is CAWSEGQGAEQFF. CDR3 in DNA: TGTGCCTGGAGTGAAGGACAGGGGGCCGAGCAGTTCTTC.

The CDR3 nucleotides read TGTGCCTGGAGCGACAACCCTGGCGAGCAGTACTTC. It translates to CAWSDNPGEQYF. V gene TRBV30 combines with J gene TRBJ2-7; D not resolved. Trimming pared 3 bases from V and 6 bases from J, leaving 12 bases between. The CDR3 contains 12 residues. CDR1 and CDR2 from the germline V gene are GTSNPN and SVGIG (reference sequence).

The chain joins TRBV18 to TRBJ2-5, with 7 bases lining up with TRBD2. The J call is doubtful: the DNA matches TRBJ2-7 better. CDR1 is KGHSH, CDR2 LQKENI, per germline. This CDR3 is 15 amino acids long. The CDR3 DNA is TGTGCCAGCTCACCAGGGGGGGACCCCTCCTACGAGCAGTACTTC. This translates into CASSPGGDPSYEQYF.

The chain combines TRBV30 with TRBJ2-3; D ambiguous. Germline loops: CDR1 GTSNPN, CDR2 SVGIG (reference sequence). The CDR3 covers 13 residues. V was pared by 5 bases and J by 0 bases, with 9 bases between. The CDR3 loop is CAWCHGSTDTQYF. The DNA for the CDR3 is TGTGCCTGGTGCCATGGTAGCACAGATACGCAGTATTTT.

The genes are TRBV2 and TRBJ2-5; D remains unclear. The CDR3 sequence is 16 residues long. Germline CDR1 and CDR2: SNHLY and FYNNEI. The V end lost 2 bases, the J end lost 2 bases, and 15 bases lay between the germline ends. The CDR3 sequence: CASSEQTASRQETQYF. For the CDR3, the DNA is TGTGCCAGCAGTGAACAGACTGCCTCCCGGCAAGAGACCCAGTACTTC. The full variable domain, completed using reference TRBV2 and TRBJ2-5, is EPEVTQTPSHQVTQMGQEVILRCVPISNHLYFYWYRQILGQKVEFLVSFYNNEISEKSEIFDDQFSVERPDGSNFTLKIRSTKLEDSAMYFCASSEQTASRQETQYFGPGTRLLVL.

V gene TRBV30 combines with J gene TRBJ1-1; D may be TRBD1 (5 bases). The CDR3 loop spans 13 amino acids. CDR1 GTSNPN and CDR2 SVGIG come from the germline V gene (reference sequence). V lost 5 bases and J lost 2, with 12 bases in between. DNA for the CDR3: TGTGCCTGGGACCGGGACTATAACACTGAAGCTTTCTTT. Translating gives CAWDRDYNTEAFF.